The clone carrying this T cell receptor beta chain has a count of ten or more. This specimen belongs to a study of T cells in Graves' hyperthyroidism and ophthalmopathy. V was cut by 9 bases and J by 5 bases, with 15 bases left in between. CDR1 is KGHDR, CDR2 SFDVKD, per germline. The CDR3 totals 13 residues. Regions amplified from RNA transcripts were the TCR beta CDR3 regions. In the first-round RT-PCR of the TCR CDR3, the HTBI primer set was used. TCRdb re-called the multiplex PCR reads through MiXCR, storing one row per CDR3 protein. The sample shows some 510,000 distinct CDR3 sequences, just over 45% of them seen only once.

The source of this sequence is a woman aged 18 to 35 with Graves' hyperthyroidism. Material: peripheral blood or thyroid tissue (not recorded which). The chain links TRBV24-1 to TRBJ1-2; weak D call: TRBD1 (5 bases). The CDR3 coding sequence is TGTGCCACCTCGCCCGCGGGGGAGTATGGCTACACCTTC. This translates into CATSPAGEYGYTF.